The 12 T cell receptor beta chains below were found in one sample sequenced in a study of cytomegalovirus exposure and HLA in healthy donors. PCR involved 60 Vbeta and 13 Jbeta primers. Sequencing used immunoSEQ multiplex PCR; TCRdb keeps in-frame clones, though not all of them. The sample yields 130,000 to 150,000 clones, around 75% seen once. Sequenced: PBMCs. All receptors derive from a woman aged 25 to 39 in good health and CMV-seronegative.

CDR3 sequence reads: CASSEYLNTGELFF. The CDR3 DNA reads TGTGCCAGCAGTGAATATCTAAACACCGGGGAGCTGTTTTTT. The V and J genes are TRBV6-1 and TRBJ2-2; no clear D. CDR1 is MNHNS and CDR2 is SASEGT in the germline V gene. The CDR3 extends over 14 amino acids. The V end was cut by 2 bases, the J end by 2 bases, with 6 bases between.

V and J are TRBV13 and TRBJ2-7, with D tentatively TRBD2 (6 bases). CDR3 length equals 13 residues. Germline CDR1 reads PRHDT; CDR2 reads FYEKMQ (reference sequence). The ends were cut back, 4 bases at V and 3 bases at J, with 10 bases in the middle. The DNA for the CDR3 is TGTGCCAGCAGCTCGGGAGAGGGCTACGAGCAGTACTTC. Translation: CASSSGEGYEQYF.

This clone is a singleton in its sample. The gene calls are TRBV7-2 and TRBJ2-5; D possibly corresponds to TRBD2 (6 bases). The CDR3 length is 14 residues. Trimming removed 5 bases from V and 8 bases from J, with 18 bases in between. Germline V gene data show CDR1 as SGHTA and CDR2 as FQGNSA. DNA of the CDR3: TGTGCCAGCAGCCCCCCGGGACTCTCGGCAACCCAGTACTTC. It is translated as CASSPPGLSATQYF.

This chain joins TRBV28 and TRBJ1-5; possible D gene TRBD1, 6 bases. Trimming removed 7 bases from V and 0 bases from J, with 22 bases in between. CDR1 and CDR2 (germline): MDHEN, SYDVKM. This CDR3 is built from 18 residues. In DNA, the CDR3 is TGTGCCAGCACCCCTCCAAGGCGGGGGCCTTATAGCAATCAGCCCCAGCATTTT. It translates to CASTPPRRGPYSNQPQHF.

The chain links TRBV11-1 to TRBJ2-1; 8 positions match TRBD1. Trimming at V came to 5 bases and at J to 2 bases, leaving 2 bases not matched to a gene. The CDR3 loop spans 14 amino acids. CDR1 is SGHAT and CDR2 is FQDESV in the germline V gene (reference sequence). The CDR3 protein is CASSADRAYNEQFF. The DNA of the CDR3 is TGTGCCAGCAGCGCGGACAGGGCCTACAATGAGCAGTTCTTC.

This clone was seen a few times. The rearrangement links TRBV6-1 to TRBJ1-5, with D perhaps TRBD1 (6 bases). The germline V gene has CDR1 MNHNS and CDR2 SASEGT. Between the trimmed V and J ends, which lost 2 bases and 7 bases, there was a span of 15 bases. This CDR3 region has 15 residues. CDR3 DNA: TGTGCCAGCAGTGAATCCCCGCCAGGGGCACAGCCCCAGCATTTT. Translation: CASSESPPGAQPQHF.

The gene calls are TRBV6-4 and TRBJ2-3; 10 nucleotides agree with TRBD1. CDR3 length: 15 amino acids. The V gene's germline CDR1 is MRHNA and CDR2 SNTAGT. Trimming cost V 5 bases and J 4 bases; bases outside gene matches: 6. For the CDR3, the DNA is TGTGCCAGCAGTACCGGGACAGGGGATCCAGATACGCAGTATTTT. This sequence encodes CASSTGTGDPDTQYF.

The gene calls are TRBV9 and TRBJ2-1; D is perhaps TRBD2 (6 bases). Per germline, CDR1 SGDLS and CDR2 YYNGEE. V lost 0 bases and J lost 6, with 13 bases in between. The CDR3 has 15 residues. CDR3 sequence: CASSVVAGPGNEQFF. The CDR3 DNA sequence: TGTGCCAGCAGCGTAGTTGCGGGACCTGGCAATGAGCAGTTCTTC.

The chain carries TRBV5-1 and TRBJ2-1; 10 bases fit TRBD1. The CDR3 is made up of 16 amino acids. Germline assignment: CDR1 SGHRS and CDR2 YFSETQ. Trimming cost V 2 bases and J 7 bases; bases outside gene matches: 9. This chain's CDR3 is CASSFTGTGVLNEQFF. DNA of the CDR3: TGCGCCAGCAGCTTTACCGGGACAGGGGTTTTAAATGAGCAGTTCTTC.

The V gene is TRBV5-4, the J gene TRBJ2-2, with TRBD1 identical over 11 bases. CDR3 length equals 14 residues. Trimming cost V 4 bases and J 8 bases; bases outside gene matches: 4. Germline CDR1 reads SGHNT; CDR2 reads YYREEE (reference sequence). CDR3 region: CASSVGQGAGELFF. Here the CDR3 DNA reads TGTGCCAGCAGCGTAGGACAGGGGGCGGGGGAGCTGTTTTTT. Drawing the rest from reference TRBV5-4 and TRBJ2-2, the complete variable domain is ETGVTQSPTHLIKTRGQQVTLRCSSQSGHNTVSWYQQALGQGPQFIFQYYREEENGRGNFPPRFSGLQFPNYSSELNVNALELDDSALYLCASSVGQGAGELFFGEGSRLTVL.

V gene TRBV29-1 combines with J gene TRBJ1-2; 11 nucleotides align to TRBD1. The CDR3 is 13 amino acids. Looked up from germline, CDR1 is SQVTM and CDR2 is ANQGSEA. Trimming removed 8 bases from V and 7 bases from J; junction bases left unmatched: 9. Written as DNA, the CDR3 is TGCAGCTGGTGGACAGGGGGCTCCTCTGGCTACACCTTC. Translating it yields CSWWTGGSSGYTF.

This chain connects TRBV27 to TRBJ1-4, with TRBD1 matching 7 bases. Trimming took 8 bases from V and 0 from J; bases not matched to a gene: 3. CDR3 length: 14 residues. The germline V gene has CDR1 MNHEY and CDR2 SMNVEV (reference sequence). The CDR3 sequence is CASRDRATNEKLFF. The CDR3 region has the DNA TGTGCCAGCCGCGACAGGGCAACTAATGAAAAACTGTTTTTT.